This T cell receptor (beta chain) was sequenced for a study of Ad26.COV2.S vaccination and SARS-CoV-2 variants. Assay: immunoSEQ multiplex PCR; the TCRdb copy retains only in-frame clones and omits some. The profile covers hundreds of thousands of clones, with roughly 90% appearing a single time and 1.5% taken by the ten largest. Turning to this clone: Its antigen remains unidentified.

Trimming shortened V by 5 bases and J by 2 bases, and 10 bases separated the two germline ends. The CDR3 has 13 residues. The germline gives CDR1 SGHRS, CDR2 YFSETQ. Noted treatment: 19 received Ad26.COV2.S at low or high dose, single or two shots; a few received placebo; per-sample allocation not given. Following the first vaccine or placebo injection, samples were taken on day 63. A Boston adult aged 18-55 years was the donor. It was Wuhan-strain SARS-CoV-2 spike that the Ad26 vaccine vector expressed. Study observations and caveats: Recipients given vaccine exceeded placebo recipients in spike-specific TCR breadth. The study found similar non-spike TCR breadth in vaccine and placebo recipients.

The sequence derives from a person between 18 and 59 years old who received the Ad26.COV2.S COVID-19 vaccine or a placebo. The sample consisted of peripheral blood, taken in a trial of Ad26.COV2.S vaccine versus placebo. The gene calls are TRBV5-1 and TRBJ1-1; D not resolved. The CDR3 sequence: CASRKPFNTEAFF. As DNA, the CDR3 is TGCGCCAGCAGGAAGCCCTTTAACACTGAAGCTTTCTTT.